This entry describes one T cell receptor (beta chain). Germline CDR1 reads SGHVS; CDR2 reads FQNEAQ. Trimming cost V 4 bases and J 6 bases; bases outside gene matches: 5. The CDR3 runs to 14 residues. The naive CD8 fraction comprised CD45RO-negative cells positively selected for CCR7 and excluded terminally differentiated effector memory CD45RA+ cells. This specimen comes from a study of shared clonotypes between healthy human individuals. Each PCR replicate from the sorted subsets contained about 200 ng DNA, which is 30,000 or so T cell genomes. TCRdb's copy holds only in-frame clones and misses some; the assay was immunoSEQ multiplex PCR. The top ten hold over 1.5% of the sample, which has some 2,100,000 clones, just over 90% seen once.

Sequencing was done on a sample of naive CD8+ T cells from PBMCs. This TCR derives from a man aged 18 to 30 in good health. Some clones in this sample may be carry-over from other donors' samples. This chain joins TRBV7-8 and TRBJ1-4; 7 bases line up with TRBD1. The CDR3, as DNA: TGTGCCAGCAGCTCCGGGACAGAAGATGAAAAACTGTTTTTT. This codes for CASSSGTEDEKLFF.